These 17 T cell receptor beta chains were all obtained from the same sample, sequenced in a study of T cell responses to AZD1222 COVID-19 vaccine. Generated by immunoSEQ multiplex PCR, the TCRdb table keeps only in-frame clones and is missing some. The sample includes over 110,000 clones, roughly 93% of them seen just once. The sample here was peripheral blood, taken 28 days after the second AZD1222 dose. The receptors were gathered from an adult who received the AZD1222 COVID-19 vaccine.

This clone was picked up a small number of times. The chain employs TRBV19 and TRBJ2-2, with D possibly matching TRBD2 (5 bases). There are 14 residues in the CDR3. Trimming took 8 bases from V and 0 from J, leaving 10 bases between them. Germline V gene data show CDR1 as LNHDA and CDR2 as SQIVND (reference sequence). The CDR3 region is CASSGIANTGELFF. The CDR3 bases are TGTGCCAGTTCGGGGATAGCGAACACCGGGGAGCTGTTTTTT.

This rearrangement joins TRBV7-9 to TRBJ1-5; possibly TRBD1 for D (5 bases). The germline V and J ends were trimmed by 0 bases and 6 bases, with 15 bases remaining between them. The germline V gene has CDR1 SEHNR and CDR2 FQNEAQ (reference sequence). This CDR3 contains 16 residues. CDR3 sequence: CASSLAAGARGQPQHF. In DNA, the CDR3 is TGTGCCAGCAGCTTAGCAGCCGGGGCGCGGGGTCAGCCCCAGCATTTT. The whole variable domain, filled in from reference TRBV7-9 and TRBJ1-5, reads DTGVSQNPRHKITKRGQNVTFRCDPISEHNRLYWYRQTLGQGPEFLTYFQNEAQLEKSRLLSDRFSAERPKGSFSTLEIQRTEQGDSAMYLCASSLAAGARGQPQHFGDGTRLSIL.

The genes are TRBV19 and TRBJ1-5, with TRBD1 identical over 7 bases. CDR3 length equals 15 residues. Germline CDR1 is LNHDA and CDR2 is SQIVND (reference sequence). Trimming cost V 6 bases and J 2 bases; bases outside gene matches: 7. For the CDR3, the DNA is TGTGCCAGTAGACCACAGGGGCAAGGCAATCAGCCCCAGCATTTT. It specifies CASRPQGQGNQPQHF.

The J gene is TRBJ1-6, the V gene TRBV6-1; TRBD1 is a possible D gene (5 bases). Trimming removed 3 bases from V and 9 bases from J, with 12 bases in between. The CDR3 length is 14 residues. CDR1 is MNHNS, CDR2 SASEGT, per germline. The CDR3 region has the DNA TGTGCCAGCAGTGATCGGCAGGGAAGTTCACCCCTCCACTTT. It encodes CASSDRQGSSPLHF.

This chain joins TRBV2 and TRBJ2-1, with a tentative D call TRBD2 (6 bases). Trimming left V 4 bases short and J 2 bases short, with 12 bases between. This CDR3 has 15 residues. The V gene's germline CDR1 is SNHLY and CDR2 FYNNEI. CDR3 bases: TGTGCCAGCAGTGGGGGACTTGCGACCTACAATGAGCAGTTCTTC. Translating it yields CASSGGLATYNEQFF.

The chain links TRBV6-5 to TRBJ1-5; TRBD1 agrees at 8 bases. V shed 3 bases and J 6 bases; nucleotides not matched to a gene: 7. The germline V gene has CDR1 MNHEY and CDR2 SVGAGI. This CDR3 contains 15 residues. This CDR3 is CASSYSGGEGQPQHF. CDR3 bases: TGTGCCAGCAGTTATTCAGGGGGCGAAGGTCAGCCCCAGCATTTT.

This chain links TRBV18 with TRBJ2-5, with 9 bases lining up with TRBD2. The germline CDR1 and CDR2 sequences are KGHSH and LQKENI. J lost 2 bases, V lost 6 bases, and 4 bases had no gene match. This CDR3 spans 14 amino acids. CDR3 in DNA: TGTGCCAGCTCGAATAGCGGGGGACAAGAGACCCAGTACTTC. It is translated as CASSNSGGQETQYF.

DNA for the CDR3: TGTGCCAGCAGCTTGGTGGGGGGAATGGAGACCCAGTACTTC. It codes for CASSLVGGMETQYF. The chain uses TRBV5-6 and TRBJ2-5, with D possibly TRBD2 on 6 matching bases. Per germline, CDR1 SGHDT and CDR2 YYEEEE. The length of the CDR3 is 14 residues. V lost 0 bases and J lost 5, with 11 bases in between. The full variable domain, in which reference TRBV5-6 and TRBJ2-5 provide the parts outside the CDR3, is DAGVTQSPTHLIKTRGQQVTLRCSPKSGHDTVSWYQQALGQGPQFIFQYYEEEERQRGNFPDRFSGHQFPNYSSELNVNALLLGDSALYLCASSLVGGMETQYFGPGTRLLVL.

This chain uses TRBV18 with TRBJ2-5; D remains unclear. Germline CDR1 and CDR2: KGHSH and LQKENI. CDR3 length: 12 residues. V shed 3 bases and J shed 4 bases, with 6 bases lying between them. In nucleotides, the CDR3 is TGTGCCAGCTCACCTACAGTAGAGACCCAGTACTTC. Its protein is CASSPTVETQYF.

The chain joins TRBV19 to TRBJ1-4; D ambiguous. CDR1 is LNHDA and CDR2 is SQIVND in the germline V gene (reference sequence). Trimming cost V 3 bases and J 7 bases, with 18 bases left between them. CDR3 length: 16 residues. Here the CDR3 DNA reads TGTGCCAGTAGTATGCGACGGGCAGCCCTGAGTGAAAAACTGTTTTTT. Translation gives CASSMRRAALSEKLFF.

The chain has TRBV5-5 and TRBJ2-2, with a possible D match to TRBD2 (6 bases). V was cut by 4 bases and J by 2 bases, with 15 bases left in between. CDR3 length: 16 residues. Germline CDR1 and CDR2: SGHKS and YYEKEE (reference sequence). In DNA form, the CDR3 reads TGTGCCAGCAGCAGCCTAGGAGGGCCTAACACCGGGGAGCTGTTTTTT. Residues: CASSSLGGPNTGELFF.

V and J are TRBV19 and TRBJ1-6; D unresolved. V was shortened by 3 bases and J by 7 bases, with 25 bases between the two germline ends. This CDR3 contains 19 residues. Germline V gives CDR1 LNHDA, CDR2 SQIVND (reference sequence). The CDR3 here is CASSIPARDSRNRNSPLHF. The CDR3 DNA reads TGTGCCAGTAGTATCCCCGCGAGAGACTCCCGCAATCGGAATTCACCCCTCCACTTT. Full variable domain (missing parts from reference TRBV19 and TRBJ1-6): DGGITQSPKYLFRKEGQNVTLSCEQNLNHDAMYWYRQDPGQGLRLIYYSQIVNDFQKGDIAEGYSVSREKKESFPLTVTSAQKNPTAFYLCASSIPARDSRNRNSPLHFGNGTRLTVT.

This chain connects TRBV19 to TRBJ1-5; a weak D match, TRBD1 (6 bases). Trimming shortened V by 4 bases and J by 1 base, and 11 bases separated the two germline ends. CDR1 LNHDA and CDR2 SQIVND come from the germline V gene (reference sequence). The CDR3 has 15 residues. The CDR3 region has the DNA TGTGCCAGTAGTACAACAGGGTCCAGCAATCAGCCCCAGCATTTT. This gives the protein CASSTTGSSNQPQHF.

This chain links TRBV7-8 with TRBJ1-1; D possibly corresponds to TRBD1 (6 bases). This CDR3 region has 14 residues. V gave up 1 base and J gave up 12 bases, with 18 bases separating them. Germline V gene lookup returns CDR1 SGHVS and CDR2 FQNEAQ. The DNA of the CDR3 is TGTGCCAGCAGCTTAGTAAGGGGGGATACTTCGACTTTCTTT. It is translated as CASSLVRGDTSTFF.

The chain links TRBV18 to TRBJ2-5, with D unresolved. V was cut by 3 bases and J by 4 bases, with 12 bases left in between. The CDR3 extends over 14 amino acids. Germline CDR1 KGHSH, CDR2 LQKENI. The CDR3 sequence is CASSPLPNVETQYF. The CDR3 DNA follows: TGTGCCAGCTCACCTTTACCTAACGTAGAGACCCAGTACTTC.

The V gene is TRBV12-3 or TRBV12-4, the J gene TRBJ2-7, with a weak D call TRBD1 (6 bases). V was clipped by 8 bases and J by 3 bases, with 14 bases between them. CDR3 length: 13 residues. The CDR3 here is CASARDISYEQYF. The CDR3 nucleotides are TGTGCCAGCGCCCGGGACATTAGCTACGAGCAGTACTTC.

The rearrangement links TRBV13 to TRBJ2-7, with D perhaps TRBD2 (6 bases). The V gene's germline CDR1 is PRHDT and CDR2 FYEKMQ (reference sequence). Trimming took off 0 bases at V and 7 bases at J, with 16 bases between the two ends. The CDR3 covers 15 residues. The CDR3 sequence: CASSLGLRAAGEQYF. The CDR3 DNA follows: TGTGCCAGCAGCTTAGGCCTGCGGGCCGCGGGGGAGCAGTACTTC.